The text below deals with one TCR beta chain. These data are taken from a study of blood T cell repertoires in COVID-19. Background on the study: Sites in the United States, Italy and Spain provided acute and convalescent COVID-19 samples.

TCRdb's copy holds only in-frame clones and misses some; the assay was immunoSEQ multiplex PCR. Of approximately 72,000 clones in the sample, 75% to 90% are singletons; the top ten hold roughly 40%. Deletions cut 2 bases from V and 5 bases from J, with 10 bases between. Looked up from germline, CDR1 is SGHRS and CDR2 is YFSETQ. The CDR3 loop spans 13 amino acids. The clonotype originates from a woman older than 75 with active or convalescent COVID-19. Sequenced input: peripheral blood. The chain employs TRBV5-1 and TRBJ2-5; D may be TRBD2 (6 bases). CDR3 bases: TGCGCCAGCAGCTTTCAGCGGGCTGAGACCCAGTACTTC. This codes for CASSFQRAETQYF.